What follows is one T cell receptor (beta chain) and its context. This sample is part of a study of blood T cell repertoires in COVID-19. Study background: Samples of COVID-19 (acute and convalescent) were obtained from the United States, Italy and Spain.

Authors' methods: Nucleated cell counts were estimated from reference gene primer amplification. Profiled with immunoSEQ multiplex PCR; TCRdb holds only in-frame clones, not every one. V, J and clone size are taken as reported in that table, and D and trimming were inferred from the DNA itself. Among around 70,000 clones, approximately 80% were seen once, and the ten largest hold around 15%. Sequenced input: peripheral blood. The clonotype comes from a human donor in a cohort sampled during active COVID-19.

CDR3 region: CASSQDTGDRETQYF. The CDR3 nucleotides read TGCGCCAGCAGCCAAGACACAGGGGATCGGGAGACCCAGTACTTC. The chain is built from TRBV4-3 and TRBJ2-5; 7 bases match TRBD1. This CDR3 is 15 amino acids long. Germline-derived CDR1 and CDR2 are LGHNA and YSLEER. J lost 5 bases, V lost 0 bases, and 6 bases had no gene match.